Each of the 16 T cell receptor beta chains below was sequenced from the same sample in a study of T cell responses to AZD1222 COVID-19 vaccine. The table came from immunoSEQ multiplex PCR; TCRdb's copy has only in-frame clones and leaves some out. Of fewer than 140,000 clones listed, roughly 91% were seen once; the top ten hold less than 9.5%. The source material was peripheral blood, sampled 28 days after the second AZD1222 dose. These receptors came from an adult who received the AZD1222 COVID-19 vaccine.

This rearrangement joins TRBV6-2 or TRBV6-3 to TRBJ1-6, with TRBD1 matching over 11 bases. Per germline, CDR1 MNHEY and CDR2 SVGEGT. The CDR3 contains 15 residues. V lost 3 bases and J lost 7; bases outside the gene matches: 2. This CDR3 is CASSYRDRGNSPLHF. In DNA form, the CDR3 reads TGTGCCAGCAGTTATAGGGACAGGGGGAATTCACCCCTCCACTTT.

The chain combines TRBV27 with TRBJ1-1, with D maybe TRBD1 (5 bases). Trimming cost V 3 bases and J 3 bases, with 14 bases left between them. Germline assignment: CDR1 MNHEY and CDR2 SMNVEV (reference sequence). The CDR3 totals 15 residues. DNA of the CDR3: TGTGCCAGCAGTTTCGTATCAGGGTTTGACACTGAAGCTTTCTTT. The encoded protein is CASSFVSGFDTEAFF.

The CDR3 DNA reads TGTGCCAGCAGCTCCCTTGGGACAGGGAAAGAGACCCAGTACTTC. It specifies CASSSLGTGKETQYF. The chain links TRBV27 to TRBJ2-5; 9 positions agree with TRBD1. Germline V gives CDR1 MNHEY, CDR2 SMNVEV (reference sequence). This CDR3 is built from 15 residues. J lost 3 bases, V lost 6 bases, and 8 bases had no gene match.

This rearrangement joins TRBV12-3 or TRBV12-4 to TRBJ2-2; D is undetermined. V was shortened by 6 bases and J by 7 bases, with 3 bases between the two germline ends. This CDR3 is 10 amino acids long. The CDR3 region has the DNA TGTGCCAGCAGCGTCGGGGAGCTGTTTTTT. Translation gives CASSVGELFF.

The CDR3 bases are TGTGCCAGCAGCAAAGGCCGGGACAGGGACGATACCAATCAGCCCCAGCATTTT. Amino acids: CASSKGRDRDDTNQPQHF. The chain employs TRBV21-1 and TRBJ1-5; TRBD1 is the table's D call and was not checked against the DNA. TRBV21-1 is a listed pseudogene. CDR3 length equals 18 residues.

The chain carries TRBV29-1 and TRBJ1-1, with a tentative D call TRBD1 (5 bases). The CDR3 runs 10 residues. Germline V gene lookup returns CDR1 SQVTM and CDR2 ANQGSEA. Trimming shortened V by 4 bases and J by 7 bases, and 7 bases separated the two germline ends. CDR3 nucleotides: TGCAGCGTTGGGAGGGGTGAAGCTTTCTTT. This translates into CSVGRGEAFF. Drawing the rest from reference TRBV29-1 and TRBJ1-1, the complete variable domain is SAVISQKPSRDICQRGTSLTIQCQVDSQVTMMFWYRQQPGQSLTLIATANQGSEATYESGFVIDKFPISRPNLTFSTLTVSNMSPEDSSIYLCSVGRGEAFFGQGTRLTVV.

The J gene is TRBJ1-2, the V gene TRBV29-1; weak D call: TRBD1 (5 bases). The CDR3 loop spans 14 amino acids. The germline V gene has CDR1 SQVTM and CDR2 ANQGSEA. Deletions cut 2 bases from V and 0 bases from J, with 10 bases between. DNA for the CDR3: TGCAGCGTTGAAAACCGGGACTCTAACTATGGCTACACCTTC. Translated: CSVENRDSNYGYTF.

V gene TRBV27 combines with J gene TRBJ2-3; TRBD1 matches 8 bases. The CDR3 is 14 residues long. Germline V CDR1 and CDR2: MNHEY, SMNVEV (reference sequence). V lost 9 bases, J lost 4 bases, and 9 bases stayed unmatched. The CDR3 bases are TGTGCCAGTCGCCGGGGACAGGTCCCAGATACGCAGTATTTT. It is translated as CASRRGQVPDTQYF.

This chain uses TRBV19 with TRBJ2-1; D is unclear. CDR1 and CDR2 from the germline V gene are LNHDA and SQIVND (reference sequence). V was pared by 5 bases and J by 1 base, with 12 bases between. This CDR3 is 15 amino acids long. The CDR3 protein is CASSLGLVSYNEQFF. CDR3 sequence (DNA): TGTGCCAGTAGTTTAGGGTTGGTTTCCTACAATGAGCAGTTCTTC. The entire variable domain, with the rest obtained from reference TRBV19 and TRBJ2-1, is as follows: DGGITQSPKYLFRKEGQNVTLSCEQNLNHDAMYWYRQDPGQGLRLIYYSQIVNDFQKGDIAEGYSVSREKKESFPLTVTSAQKNPTAFYLCASSLGLVSYNEQFFGPGTRLTVL.

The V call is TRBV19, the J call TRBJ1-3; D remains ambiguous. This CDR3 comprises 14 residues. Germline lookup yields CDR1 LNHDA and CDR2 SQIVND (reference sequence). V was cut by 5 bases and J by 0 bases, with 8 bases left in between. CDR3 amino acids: CASSRGGSGNTIYF. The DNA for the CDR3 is TGTGCCAGTAGTCGGGGTGGCTCTGGAAACACCATATATTTT.

In DNA form, the CDR3 reads TGTGCCAGCAGCTCCATTACCGGGACTAGCGGGGGGGCCGAGCAGTTCTTC. Its protein product is CASSSITGTSGGAEQFF. This chain uses TRBV7-2 with TRBJ2-1; 16 positions match TRBD2. The CDR3 consists of 17 residues. Per germline, CDR1 SGHTA and CDR2 FQGNSA. V shed 4 bases and J 10 bases; nucleotides not matched to a gene: 10.

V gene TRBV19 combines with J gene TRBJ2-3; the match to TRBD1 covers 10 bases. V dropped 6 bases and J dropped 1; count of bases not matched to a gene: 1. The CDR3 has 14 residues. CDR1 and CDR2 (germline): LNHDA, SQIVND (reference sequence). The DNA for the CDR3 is TGTGCCAGTAGGGACAGGGGGGGCACAGATACGCAGTATTTT. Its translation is CASRDRGGTDTQYF.

CDR3 DNA: TGTGCCAGCAGTTGGCAGGCTGGGAGCGGCACCGGGGAGCTGTTTTTT. This codes for CASSWQAGSGTGELFF. J is TRBJ2-2 and V is TRBV6-5; D is possibly TRBD2 (5 bases). CDR1 and CDR2 (germline): MNHEY, SVGAGI. Trimming stripped 4 bases from V and 4 bases from J, with 16 bases between. This CDR3 region has 16 residues.

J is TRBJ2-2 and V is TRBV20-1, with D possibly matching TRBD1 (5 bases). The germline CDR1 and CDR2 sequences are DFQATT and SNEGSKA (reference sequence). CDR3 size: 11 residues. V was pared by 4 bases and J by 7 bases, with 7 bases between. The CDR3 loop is CSATQGGELFF. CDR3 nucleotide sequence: TGCAGTGCTACCCAGGGCGGGGAGCTGTTTTTT.

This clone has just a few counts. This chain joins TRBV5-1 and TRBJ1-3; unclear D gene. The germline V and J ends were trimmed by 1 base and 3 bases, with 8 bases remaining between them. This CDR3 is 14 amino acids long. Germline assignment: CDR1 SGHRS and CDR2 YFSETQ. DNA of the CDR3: TGCGCCAGCAGCTTGCTCGCAGGTGGAAACACCATATATTTT. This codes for CASSLLAGGNTIYF.

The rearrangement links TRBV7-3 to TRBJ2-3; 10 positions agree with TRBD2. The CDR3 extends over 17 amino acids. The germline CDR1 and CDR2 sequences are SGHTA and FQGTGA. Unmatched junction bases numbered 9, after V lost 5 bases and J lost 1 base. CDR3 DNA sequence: TGTGCCAGCAGCCGGGCTCTAGCGGGGGAGCGCACAGATACGCAGTATTTT. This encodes CASSRALAGERTDTQYF.